The source of this T cell receptor beta chain is a study of blood T cell repertoires in COVID-19. Study-wide context: The analysed material was cDNA or gDNA that came from T cells, B-cell-depleted T cells, or PBMCs.

Sequenced by immunoSEQ multiplex PCR; TCRdb stores in-frame clones only, minus some. The data contain 210,000 or so clones, about 85% of them singletons. The CDR3 length is 13 residues. V shed 4 bases and J 1 base; nucleotides not matched to a gene: 0. CDR1 is MNHNS, CDR2 SASEGT, per germline. The sequencing input was PBMCs or T cells enriched from blood (not recorded which). This TCR was recovered from a man in his thirties or forties who had recovered from COVID-19. The chain joins TRBV6-1 to TRBJ2-7; TRBD1 aligns across 8 bases. CDR3 in DNA: TGTGCCAGCAGTGGGGACAGGTCCTACGAGCAGTACTTC. It is translated as CASSGDRSYEQYF.